This is a list of T cell receptor beta chains from one sample in a study of T cells in Graves' hyperthyroidism and ophthalmopathy. TCRdb ran MiXCR on the multiplex PCR reads and lists one entry per CDR3 protein. The table lists hundreds of thousands of distinct CDR3 sequences, around 17% of them singletons. The sequenced material came from blood. The receptors here all came from a woman aged 18-35 years with Graves' hyperthyroidism. Each CDR3 is given with its conserved first and last residue. The order of the fields is D gene, clone size, V gene, J gene, CDR3 DNA, CDR3 protein. The D gene is left open where the match is weak. Size values are once, few and many counts, or a class for expanded clones, and some rows have none.

>TRBD1|many|TRBV11-1|TRBJ1-2
TGTGCCAGCAGGGACGGACAGGTCGATGGCTACACCTTC
CASRDGQVDGYTF
>TRBD1|.|TRBV27|TRBJ2-3
TGTGCCAGCAGCCACTCCCGGACAGGGAGCACAGATACGCAGTATTTT
CASSHSRTGSTDTQYF
>.|few|TRBV28|TRBJ2-7
TGTGCCAGCAGCTCTGGCCCGAGGGAGCAGTACTTC
CASSSGPREQYF
>.|many|TRBV27|TRBJ1-5
TGTGCCAGCACCCGAGGGGGTGGCAATCAGCCCCAGCATTTT
CASTRGGGNQPQHF
>.|.|TRBV15|TRBJ1-2
TGTGCCACCAGCAGAGATTGGCGGGACGCTGGCTACACCTTC
CATSRDWRDAGYTF
>TRBD1|many|TRBV5-4|TRBJ2-7
TGTGCCAGCAGCTTGCCGGGACAGGGAGGGCAGCAGTACTTC
CASSLPGQGGQQYF
>.|.|TRBV20-1|TRBJ2-6
TGCAGTGCTACCCAGACAGTCCCCTTCTCTGGGGCCAACGTCCTGAGTTTC
CSATQTVPFSGANVLSF
>.|.|TRBV6-5|TRBJ2-7
TGTGCCAGCGTTAGGTGGGGCGCTGGGGAGCAGTACTTC
CASVRWGAGEQYF
>TRBD2|.|TRBV19|TRBJ2-7
TGTGCCAGTAGTAAAACTAGCGGGGAGTCCTACGAGCAGTACTTC
CASSKTSGESYEQYF
>.|many|TRBV20-1|TRBJ1-1
TGCAGTGCAACAATTGGACTGATGAACACTGAAGCTTTCTTT
CSATIGLMNTEAFF
>.|many|TRBV5-6|TRBJ1-5
TGTGCCAGCAGCTTGAGTGGGGCAGGGTATCAGCCCCAGCATTTT
CASSLSGAGYQPQHF
>TRBD1|.|TRBV2|TRBJ2-7
TGTGCCAGCAGTCCAGACCGCCGGGACAGAGCCTACGAGCAGTACTTC
CASSPDRRDRAYEQYF
>.|many|TRBV12-3/TRBV12-4|TRBJ1-2
TGTGCCAGCAGTTTAGCGCAACAGTCAAGGTACTATGGCTACACCTTC
CASSLAQQSRYYGYTF
>TRBD2|.|TRBV20-1|TRBJ2-3
TGCAGTGCTAGTTCGCCTCAGCGGGGGACTACAGATACGCAGTATTTT
CSASSPQRGTTDTQYF
>.|.|TRBV10-3|TRBJ2-2
TGTGCCATCACGGACACCGGGGAGCTGTTTTTT
CAITDTGELFF
>.|.|TRBV12-3/TRBV12-4|TRBJ1-6
TGTGCCAGCAGTTTACAGTCAGGCGGGTCACCCCTCCACTTT
CASSLQSGGSPLHF
>.|.|TRBV5-1|TRBJ1-1
TGCGCCAGCAGCCGGTTCCCGGACAACATGAACACTGAAGCTTTCTTT
CASSRFPDNMNTEAFF
>TRBD2|many|TRBV5-1|TRBJ2-1
TGCGCCAGCAATTGGGGGACTAGCGGGGGTGGTGAGCAGTTCTTC
CASNWGTSGGGEQFF
>TRBD1|.|TRBV28|TRBJ1-6
TGTGCCAGCAGTCTCCAGACAGGGGGAATTTCACCCCTCCACTTT
CASSLQTGGISPLHF
>.|.|TRBV5-4|TRBJ2-7
TGTGCCAGCAGCTTGGAACAGGGGGGGACCTACGAGCAGTACTTC
CASSLEQGGTYEQYF
>.|few|TRBV2|TRBJ1-1
TGTGCCAGCAGCGCGACTGAAAATGAAGCTTTCTTT
CASSATENEAFF
>.|many|TRBV2|TRBJ2-2
TGTGCCAGCAGTGAAGCCCGGGGAGGGACAGCGAACACCGGGGAGCTGTTTTTT
CASSEARGGTANTGELFF
>TRBD1|few|TRBV5-5|TRBJ1-1
TGTGCCAGCAAACAGACAGGGGTTAATATGAACACTGAAGCTTTCTTT
CASKQTGVNMNTEAFF
>.|.|TRBV6-1|TRBJ2-5
TGTGCCAGCAGTGAAAAGAGGACAGTGTACTTC
CASSEKRTVYF
>.|many|TRBV27|TRBJ1-2
TGTGCCAGCACCCCTTATGGACAGAACTATGGCTACACCTTC
CASTPYGQNYGYTF
>TRBD2|few|TRBV7-9|TRBJ2-5
TGTGCCAGCAGCTCTAGCGGGGGGGCCAGAGAGACCCAGTACTTC
CASSSSGGARETQYF
>.|many|TRBV28|TRBJ2-2
TGTGCCAGCAGTTTAGGACGGTTTGGCAGGGGCGACAAGGTGAACACCGGGGAGCTGTTTTTT
CASSLGRFGRGDKVNTGELFF